The entry below describes one T cell receptor beta chain. No antigen is known for it. Base qualities were left out, and no much larger clone turns up one base away. The CDR3 holds 16 amino acids from the cysteine to the phenylalanine. The read is trimmed to its CDR3 DNA, 48 bases read in frame from base 1. The V end gives up 5 bases and the J end 14 bases, leaving 20 bases in the junction not matched to a gene. Via the germline V gene (reference sequence), CDR1 is MNHEY and CDR2 SMNVEV. The collaborating institutions used their own protocols to collect whole blood in K2EDTA tubes. For TCRbeta analysis, collaborator samples were shipped as frozen whole blood, as isolated PBMCs, or as DNA extracted from either sample type. The immunoSEQ Assay, a bias-controlled multiplex PCR, was used to amplify TCRbeta CDR3 regions from genomic DNA. The study's processing was this. The number of nucleated cells in each sample was estimated from the amplification of reference gene primers within the assay. To quantify the absolute abundance of each unique TCRbeta CDR3 rearrangement, sequence reads were collapsed and filtered. For each sample, productive Simpson clonality was calculated by taking the square root of Simpson's diversity index across productive rearrangements. In TCRdb, the immuneACCESS table is reduced to in-frame sequences with V and J assigned. These tables do not hold every clone; where another copy was compared, an unresolved V gene accounts for under half, and the others remain unexplained. The V and J calls and clone size are taken from that table; D and trimming were inferred from the DNA. This sample holds roughly 220,000 clones; roughly 80% were observed only once. The ten largest make up 20% of the sample.

The record originates from a study of blood T cell repertoires in COVID-19 (dated by TCRdb to about 2020). Concerning the study at large: Samples from collaborators originated in the United States, Italy and Spain and spanned both the acute and convalescent phases of COVID-19. The material from the prospective study consisted of cDNA or gDNA derived from T cells, B-cell-depleted T cells, or PBMCs. Samples were obtained from the ongoing ImmuneRACE study (first 160 participants) and from 1,254 subjects provided by 6 global collaborators. The sample metadata nearly always contained a de-identified subject ID, COVID-19 status, age in years and sex. Where available, HLA class I and class II types were taken from metadata supplied by the sample provider and were not determined by assay-based typing. The repertoires were released in a freely available public database meant as a resource for research on the immune response to SARS-CoV-2. The dataset comprised deeply sampled blood TCRbeta repertoires from subjects exposed to, actively infected with, or recovered from COVID-19.

The research as a whole found: The quantity of clinical and demographic metadata differed by source and by participant and was supplied without curation.

Sample: peripheral blood. The sequence links TRBV27 to TRBJ2-1; the junction holds 8 bases that match TRBD1. This clonotype originated in a man aged 25-45 years with active or convalescent COVID-19. The base sequence is TGTGCCAGCAGTCAGGGTTGGGACAGGCCACAGGACGTAAAGTTCTTC. Protein translation: CASSQGWDRPQDVKFF.